A selection of T cell receptor beta chains follows, all from one sample in a study of blood T cell repertoires in COVID-19. Using immunoSEQ multiplex PCR, the repertoire was profiled, and TCRdb retains in-frame clones only, with some absent. The repertoire holds about 220,000 clones, with 65% to 90% as singletons. Sequences were obtained from peripheral blood. These TCRs come from a human donor in a cohort sampled during active COVID-19. The CDR3 runs from the conserved cysteine through the conserved F or W. D genes are given only for firm matches. Clone sizes are given selectively: once, few, many, or a class where the clone is expanded.

clone size: NA
J gene: TRBJ1-2
V gene: TRBV19
D gene: NA
CDR3 DNA: TGTGCCAGTAGTATTACAGGAATCTATGGCTACACCTTC
CDR3 protein: CASSITGIYGYTF

clone size: NA
J gene: TRBJ1-1
V gene: TRBV5-1
D gene: TRBD1
CDR3 DNA: TGCGCCAGCAGCTTGGAGACAGGGTTGAACACTGAAGCTTTCTTT
CDR3 protein: CASSLETGLNTEAFF

clone size: NA
J gene: TRBJ2-7
V gene: TRBV27
D gene: TRBD1
CDR3 DNA: TGTGCCAGCCAACAGGGGGCTGGGGTCTACGAGCAGTACTTC
CDR3 protein: CASQQGAGVYEQYF

clone size: NA
J gene: TRBJ1-4
V gene: TRBV5-4
D gene: TRBD1
CDR3 DNA: TGTGCCAGCAGCTCGCCTTCGCACAGGGGGAATGAAAAACTGTTTTTT
CDR3 protein: CASSSPSHRGNEKLFF

clone size: NA
J gene: TRBJ1-6
V gene: TRBV14
D gene: TRBD1
CDR3 DNA: TGTGCCAGCAGCTGGCGGGGACAGGGGGATTCACCCCTCCACTTT
CDR3 protein: CASSWRGQGDSPLHF

clone size: once
J gene: TRBJ2-2
V gene: TRBV9
D gene: NA
CDR3 DNA: TGTGCCAGCAGCGTAGTGGACAGCGCGAACACCGGGGAGCTGTTTTTT
CDR3 protein: CASSVVDSANTGELFF

clone size: NA
J gene: TRBJ1-5
V gene: TRBV7-9
D gene: NA
CDR3 DNA: TGTGCCAGCAGCCCCTACAGCAATCAGCCCCAGCATTTT
CDR3 protein: CASSPYSNQPQHF

clone size: NA
J gene: TRBJ2-7
V gene: TRBV5-1
D gene: TRBD1
CDR3 DNA: TGCGCCAGCAGCTTGGACAGGGGGCTCTACGAGCAGTACTTC
CDR3 protein: CASSLDRGLYEQYF

clone size: NA
J gene: TRBJ1-2
V gene: TRBV28
D gene: TRBD1
CDR3 DNA: TGTGCCAGCAGTTTCCCACAGGGGGGCTATGGCTACACCTTC
CDR3 protein: CASSFPQGGYGYTF

clone size: NA
J gene: TRBJ2-3
V gene: TRBV6-5
D gene: TRBD2
CDR3 DNA: TGTGCCAGCCAAGGACTAGCGGGAGGACCAGATACGCAGTATTTT
CDR3 protein: CASQGLAGGPDTQYF

clone size: NA
J gene: TRBJ1-2
V gene: TRBV7-2
D gene: NA
CDR3 DNA: TGTGCCAGCAGCTTAAGGGCCTCTGGATTGGGCGGGACTTATGGCTACACCTTC
CDR3 protein: CASSLRASGLGGTYGYTF

clone size: NA
J gene: TRBJ2-5
V gene: TRBV7-7
D gene: NA
CDR3 DNA: TGTGCCAGCAGCTTAGCGGGGACGGCGGGGGAGACCCAGTACTTC
CDR3 protein: CASSLAGTAGETQYF

clone size: NA
J gene: TRBJ2-3
V gene: TRBV7-2
D gene: TRBD1
CDR3 DNA: TGTGCCAGCAGCTTAAGGCCCAGGGGGCAGGATACGCAGTATTTT
CDR3 protein: CASSLRPRGQDTQYF

clone size: NA
J gene: TRBJ2-2
V gene: TRBV11-3
D gene: NA
CDR3 DNA: TGTGCCAGCAGCCCGCCCGCCGGTTTTGGGAACACCGGGGAGCTGTTTTTT
CDR3 protein: CASSPPAGFGNTGELFF

clone size: NA
J gene: TRBJ2-7
V gene: TRBV7-9
D gene: TRBD1
CDR3 DNA: TGTGCCAGCAGCTTAGTTGGGACAGGGAGCGCCTACGAGCAGTACTTC
CDR3 protein: CASSLVGTGSAYEQYF

clone size: few
J gene: TRBJ2-3
V gene: TRBV7-2
D gene: TRBD1
CDR3 DNA: TGTGCCAGCAGCCAGACAGGGGGTAGCACAGATACGCAGTATTTT
CDR3 protein: CASSQTGGSTDTQYF

clone size: NA
J gene: TRBJ2-7
V gene: TRBV19
D gene: TRBD2
CDR3 DNA: TGTGCCAGTAGTCCTGCGATGATGACTAGCGTCTACGAGCAGTACTTC
CDR3 protein: CASSPAMMTSVYEQYF

clone size: NA
J gene: TRBJ2-2
V gene: TRBV18
D gene: TRBD1
CDR3 DNA: TGTGCCAGCTCACAAGGGACAGGGTACGCCGGGGAGCTGTTTTTT
CDR3 protein: CASSQGTGYAGELFF

clone size: NA
J gene: TRBJ1-3
V gene: TRBV28
D gene: NA
CDR3 DNA: TGTGCCAGCAGTCCCGACAGCTACCACTCTGGAAACACCATATATTTT
CDR3 protein: CASSPDSYHSGNTIYF

clone size: once
J gene: TRBJ2-7
V gene: TRBV11-3
D gene: TRBD1
CDR3 DNA: TGTGCCAGCAGCGGGGGACAGGGGGACGAGCAGTACTTC
CDR3 protein: CASSGGQGDEQYF

clone size: NA
J gene: TRBJ1-1
V gene: TRBV6-2/TRBV6-3
D gene: NA
CDR3 DNA: TGTGCCAGCAGTCCCGCAAACAGGGACACTGAAGCTTTCTTT
CDR3 protein: CASSPANRDTEAFF

clone size: NA
J gene: TRBJ2-1
V gene: TRBV5-5
D gene: NA
CDR3 DNA: TGTGCCAGCAGCTTGGGCGGGAACAACTACAATGAGCAGTTCTTC
CDR3 protein: CASSLGGNNYNEQFF